The clone carrying this TCR beta chain has a count of ten or more. Its specificity is unknown. This sample was included in a study of CD8 T cells in ankylosing spondylitis. Study-wide points: Significantly higher representation of disease-linked clones was reported for matched ankylosing spondylitis synovial fluid.

Trimming took 2 bases from V and 6 from J; bases not matched to a gene: 7. CDR1 and CDR2 (germline): DFQATT, SNEGSKA (reference sequence). CDR3 size: 14 residues. Quantitative molecular-barcoded 5'-RACE generated the TCR beta libraries. TCRdb itself ran the 5' RACE reads through MiXCR, one entry per CDR3 protein. The sample yields around 150,000 distinct CDR3 sequences, just under 7.5% seen once. The rearrangement links TRBV20-1 to TRBJ2-4; 7 bases line up with TRBD1. This TCR derives from a female donor with ankylosing spondylitis or in good health (not recorded which). The material sequenced was blood, either unsorted or a sorted T cell fraction (not recorded which). As DNA, the CDR3 is TGCAGTGCTAGATACGGACAGGTGGGAAACATTCAGTACTTC. The encoded protein is CSARYGQVGNIQYF.